The 16 T cell receptor beta chains presented below share a single source sample, sequenced in a study of blood T cell repertoires in COVID-19. Sequenced by immunoSEQ multiplex PCR; TCRdb stores in-frame clones only, minus some. This table has 65,000 to 90,000 clones, approximately 80% appearing once. Sequenced material: peripheral blood. The receptors here all came from a man at least 80 years old with active or convalescent COVID-19.

This chain connects TRBV7-9 to TRBJ2-5; TRBD1 is a possible D gene (5 bases). V was trimmed by 5 bases and J by 1 base, leaving 11 bases between them. CDR3 size: 14 residues. Germline V gene lookup returns CDR1 SEHNR and CDR2 FQNEAQ (reference sequence). Here the CDR3 reads CASSPWGPQETQYF. The CDR3 nucleotides read TGTGCCAGCAGCCCGTGGGGCCCCCAAGAGACCCAGTACTTC.

The gene calls are TRBV6-5 and TRBJ2-2, with TRBD1 identical over 9 bases. The CDR3 loop spans 15 amino acids. With 5 bases clipped from V and 3 bases from J, the junction kept 4 bases outside the gene matches. CDR1 and CDR2 (germline): MNHEY, SVGAGI. CDR3 sequence reads: CASSTGGTDTGELFF. The CDR3 DNA reads as TGTGCCAGCAGTACAGGGGGCACCGACACCGGGGAGCTGTTTTTT.

The chain links TRBV3-1 (or the pseudogene TRBV3-2) to TRBJ2-5, with TRBD2 as a possible D gene (6 bases). CDR1 is LGHDT and CDR2 is YNNKEL in the germline V gene (reference sequence). V lost 2 bases to trimming and J lost 5 bases, with 27 bases between them. CDR3 size: 19 residues. DNA of the CDR3: TGTGCCAGCAGCCAACACCCGGGGACTGGGGGGTTCGGACTGGAGACCCAGTACTTC. This encodes CASSQHPGTGGFGLETQYF.

This chain joins TRBV2 and TRBJ2-1; 12 nucleotides line up with TRBD2. The CDR3 has 15 amino acids. J was trimmed by 7 bases and V by 5 bases; bases with no gene match: 6. Germline-derived CDR1 and CDR2 are SNHLY and FYNNEI. CDR3 protein: CASSPLAGGRNEQFF. CDR3 nucleotides: TGTGCCAGCAGTCCACTAGCGGGGGGCAGGAATGAGCAGTTCTTC.

The J gene is TRBJ1-2, the V gene TRBV3-1 (or the pseudogene TRBV3-2); D is unclear. The germline V gene encodes CDR1 LGHDT and CDR2 YNNKEL (reference sequence). The CDR3 consists of 14 residues. V shed 5 bases and J shed 5 bases, with 15 bases lying between them. The chain's CDR3 is CASSSRRVGYGYTF. Here the CDR3 DNA reads TGTGCCAGCAGCTCCCGGAGGGTAGGGTATGGCTACACCTTC.

As regards this clone: Other nucleotide sequences in the sample specify the same CDR3. The chain couples TRBV19 to TRBJ2-7; 10 bases are shared with TRBD2. The J segment lost 2 bases and the V segment lost 3 bases, leaving 4 bases of the junction unmatched. This CDR3 has 15 amino acids. Per germline, CDR1 LNHDA and CDR2 SQIVND (reference sequence). In DNA, the CDR3 is TGTGCCAGTAGTATGGAACTAGCGGGACCCTACGAGCAGTACTTC. Amino acids: CASSMELAGPYEQYF.

The CDR3 nucleotides are TGTGCCAGCAGCCAAGAGTGGGACTACCAAGAGACCCAGTACTTC. Amino acid sequence: CASSQEWDYQETQYF. This chain joins TRBV3-1 (or the pseudogene TRBV3-2) and TRBJ2-5, with a weak D call TRBD2 (6 bases). CDR1 LGHDT and CDR2 YNNKEL come from the germline V gene (reference sequence). Deletions cut 0 bases from V and 0 bases from J, with 8 bases between. The CDR3 length is 15 residues.

This chain links TRBV7-2 with TRBJ2-1; 8 bases align to TRBD2. Germline lookup yields CDR1 SGHTA and CDR2 FQGNSA. With 7 bases clipped from V and 7 bases from J, the junction kept 15 bases outside the gene matches. This CDR3 is 16 amino acids long. The CDR3 is CASKVAGIPAGNEQFF. In DNA form, the CDR3 reads TGTGCCAGCAAGGTAGCGGGAATTCCGGCGGGGAATGAGCAGTTCTTC. The variable domain in full, completed from reference TRBV7-2 and TRBJ2-1, reads GAGVSQSPSNKVTEKGKDVELRCDPISGHTALYWYRQSLGQGLEFLIYFQGNSAPDKSGLPSDRFSAERTGGSVSTLTIQRTQQEDSAVYLCASKVAGIPAGNEQFFGPGTRLTVL.

This clone was detected a few times. This sequence joins TRBV11-2 and TRBJ1-4; tentatively, D is TRBD1 (5 bases). V was trimmed by 5 bases and J by 11 bases, leaving 12 bases between them. CDR3 length equals 12 residues. Per germline, CDR1 SGHAT and CDR2 FQNNGV. The CDR3 bases are TGTGCCAGCAGCGGCGTCGGGGGGAAACTGTTTTTT. It yields the protein CASSGVGGKLFF. Based on the CDR3 plus reference TRBV11-2 and TRBJ1-4, the full variable domain is EAGVAQSPRYKIIEKRQSVAFWCNPISGHATLYWYQQILGQGPKLLIQFQNNGVVDDSQLPKDRFSAERLKGVDSTLKIQPAKLEDSAVYLCASSGVGGKLFFGSGTQLSVL.

This clone occurred once. The chain is built from TRBV29-1 and TRBJ2-5; tentative D call: TRBD2 (5 bases). Trimming left V 2 bases short and J 7 bases short, with 17 bases between. Germline V gene data show CDR1 as SQVTM and CDR2 as ANQGSEA. The CDR3 runs 14 residues. CDR3 DNA: TGCAGCGTTGAATCGGGTTTGGGTCGGGGGACCCAGTACTTC. Residues: CSVESGLGRGTQYF.

The chain carries TRBV4-2 and TRBJ1-1; D possibly corresponds to TRBD1 (6 bases). The CDR3 is 13 amino acids. In germline, CDR1 is LGHNA, CDR2 YNFKEQ. The V end was cut by 3 bases, the J end by 3 bases, with 8 bases between. CDR3 sequence reads: CASSQDSYTEAFF. The CDR3 DNA reads as TGTGCCAGCAGCCAGGACAGTTACACTGAAGCTTTCTTT.

The V and J genes are TRBV2 and TRBJ2-2; possible D gene TRBD1, 5 bases. CDR3 length equals 14 residues. The V and J ends lost 2 bases and 6 bases respectively, with 10 bases between them. The germline V gene has CDR1 SNHLY and CDR2 FYNNEI. CDR3 residues: CASSETQGSGELFF. The CDR3 DNA follows: TGTGCCAGCAGTGAAACCCAGGGATCCGGGGAGCTGTTTTTT.

This clone is a singleton in its sample. The rearrangement links TRBV23-1 to TRBJ1-6, with TRBD1 identical over 9 bases. TRBV23-1 is sorted into the ORF group, with uncertain function. Trimming removed 2 bases from V and 8 bases from J; junction bases left unmatched: 7. This CDR3 contains 16 residues. The CDR3 loop is CASSQGDRAHDSPLHF. CDR3 DNA sequence: TGCGCCAGCAGTCAAGGGGACAGGGCTCATGATTCACCCCTCCACTTT.

The chain joins TRBV6-2 or TRBV6-3 to TRBJ1-1; a weak D match, TRBD1 (5 bases). The CDR3 is 14 amino acids. V lost 4 bases and J lost 1, with 10 bases in between. Germline V lookup: CDR1 MNHEY, CDR2 SVGEGT. The CDR3 sequence is CASSSLDRNTEAFF. The CDR3 bases are TGTGCCAGCAGTTCCCTAGACAGGAACACTGAAGCTTTCTTT.

This sequence joins TRBV6-5 and TRBJ2-2; D is possibly TRBD2 (6 bases). V was shortened by 10 bases and J by 6 bases, with 24 bases between the two germline ends. The CDR3 extends over 16 amino acids. Germline CDR1 reads MNHEY; CDR2 reads SVGAGI. Here the CDR3 DNA reads TGTGCCACCAGGTACCTCCGGGACTCCGGGTCCGGGGAGCTGTTTTTT. Protein sequence: CATRYLRDSGSGELFF.

The CDR3 reads CAWSGTRGTGELFF. The CDR3 DNA sequence: TGTGCCTGGAGTGGGACTAGAGGGACCGGGGAGCTGTTTTTT. The genes are TRBV30 and TRBJ2-2, with 7 bases lining up with TRBD2. This CDR3 is 14 amino acids long. Germline V gene data show CDR1 as GTSNPN and CDR2 as SVGIG (reference sequence). V shed 1 base, J shed 5 bases, and the junction held 4 bases outside the gene matches.